A selection of T cell receptor beta chains follows, all from one sample in a study of CD8+ T cells in alopecia areata. Sequencing was performed with immunoSEQ multiplex PCR; in TCRdb, only in-frame clones are kept and a portion is missing. Of fewer than 150,000 clones in the sample, 45% to 60% were seen once. The sequenced sample was CD4+ T cells sorted from blood, obtained at week 0. The receptors stem from a human donor with alopecia areata. CDR3s include the opening cysteine and the closing phenylalanine or tryptophan. The D gene is left open where the match is weak. Only some rows state a clone size, as once, few, many or a class for expanded clones.

v_gene,j_gene,abundance,d_gene,CDR3aa,CDR3nt
TRBV7-3,TRBJ1-1,NA,NA,CASRPQADGAEAFF,TGTGCCAGCCGACCACAGGCGGACGGAGCGGAAGCTTTCTTT
TRBV5-1,TRBJ2-3,NA,NA,CASTSFGRGGTDTQYF,TGCGCCAGCACCTCGTTTGGGAGAGGGGGCACAGATACGCAGTATTTT
TRBV2,TRBJ1-2,NA,NA,CASSEDKEYGYTF,TGTGCCAGCAGCGAGGACAAGGAATATGGCTACACCTTC
TRBV7-2,TRBJ1-4,NA,TRBD1,CASSRGQAINEKLFF,TGTGCCAGCAGCCGCGGACAGGCGATTAATGAAAAACTGTTTTTT
TRBV7-9,TRBJ1-6,NA,NA,CASKPWGDSSYNSPLHF,TGTGCCAGCAAGCCCTGGGGAGACAGCTCCTATAATTCACCCCTCCACTTT
TRBV4-3,TRBJ2-5,NA,NA,CASSQDTEETQYF,TGCGCCAGCAGCCAAGACACGGAAGAGACCCAGTACTTC
TRBV19,TRBJ1-5,NA,NA,CASSIGQDQAQHF,TGTGCCAGTAGTATAGGACAGGATCAGGCCCAGCATTTT
TRBV5-6,TRBJ1-1,NA,NA,CASSQFQESEAFF,TGTGCCAGCAGCCAATTTCAGGAAAGTGAAGCTTTCTTT
TRBV10-3,TRBJ1-1,NA,NA,CAISPTPNTEAFF,TGTGCCATCAGTCCGACACCGAACACTGAAGCTTTCTTT
TRBV28,TRBJ1-1,NA,NA,CASSAGDQHTEAFF,TGTGCCAGCAGTGCCGGGGATCAACACACTGAAGCTTTCTTT
TRBV6-5,TRBJ2-1,NA,NA,CASSYIQDGSYNEQFF,TGTGCCAGCAGTTACATTCAGGACGGCTCCTACAATGAGCAGTTCTTC
TRBV29-1,TRBJ1-1,NA,NA,CSVAGESGDTEAFF,TGCAGCGTTGCGGGGGAGTCGGGCGACACTGAAGCTTTCTTT
TRBV19,TRBJ2-3,few,TRBD2,CASTLRVTSGADTQYF,TGTGCCAGTACCCTCCGTGTGACTAGCGGTGCAGATACGCAGTATTTT